One sample yielded the 22 T cell receptor beta chains listed below, sequenced in a study of blood T cells in healthy people across ages. A sample-barcoded 5' primer and a J-beta primer mix were used in a second PCR of about 7 to 12 cycles. TCRdb used MiXCR to reprocess the 5' RACE reads, holding one entry per CDR3 protein. The sample contains 730,000 or so distinct CDR3 sequences, around 46% of which appear only once. The sequencing sample was made of blood. The receptors were sampled from a woman in her sixties in good health.

The chain joins TRBV6-5 to TRBJ2-3; 8 bases fit TRBD2. The trim removed 6 bases at V and 5 bases at J, leaving 10 bases unmatched. Germline CDR1 reads MNHEY; CDR2 reads SVGAGI. CDR3 length: 15 amino acids. Here the CDR3 DNA reads TGTGCCAGCAGCTCGATAGCGGGATTGAAAGATACGCAGTATTTT. It encodes CASSSIAGLKDTQYF.

This chain connects TRBV7-2 to TRBJ2-7; 7 bases fit TRBD1. The J segment lost 4 bases and the V segment lost 0 bases, leaving 9 bases of the junction unmatched. Germline V gene sequence: CDR1 SGHTA, CDR2 FQGNSA. The CDR3 contains 16 residues. DNA of the CDR3: TGTGCCAGCAGCTTAGCCACCGACAGGGCCGCTTACGAGCAGTACTTC. Encoded protein: CASSLATDRAAYEQYF.

V usage is TRBV2 and J usage is TRBJ1-1; no clear D gene. Looked up from germline, CDR1 is SNHLY and CDR2 is FYNNEI. Trimming stripped 3 bases from V and 4 bases from J, with 15 bases between. The CDR3 has 15 amino acids. CDR3 coding DNA: TGTGCCAGCAGTGAGGACCCCCCGGACGTCACTGAAGCTTTCTTT. Protein product: CASSEDPPDVTEAFF.

This clonotype has at least ten counts. The V and J genes are TRBV10-3 and TRBJ2-1; no clear D gene. CDR1 is ENHRY and CDR2 is SYGVKD in the germline V gene. The CDR3 is 15 residues long. The germline V and J ends were trimmed by 0 bases and 2 bases, with 8 bases remaining between them. The CDR3 reads CAISESTLPYNEQFF. The CDR3 DNA follows: TGTGCCATCAGTGAGTCGACCCTACCCTACAATGAGCAGTTCTTC.

This clonotype occurred a few times. The J gene is TRBJ2-1, the V gene TRBV4-3; TRBD2 is a possible D gene (5 bases). This CDR3 has 14 amino acids. V lost 3 bases and J lost 8, with 14 bases in between. Germline CDR1 and CDR2: LGHNA and YSLEER. Here the CDR3 reads CASSHPGLLDEQFF. In DNA, the CDR3 is TGCGCCAGCAGCCACCCCGGACTCCTCGATGAGCAGTTCTTC.

This clonotype was counted at least ten times. CDR3 nucleotides: TGTGCCAGCAGTCCTACAGGGGAGAGTGAGCAGTTCTTC. Translated: CASSPTGESEQFF. The chain carries TRBV12-3 or TRBV12-4 and TRBJ2-1; 7 bases are shared with TRBD1. V was clipped by 5 bases and J by 9 bases; unmatched bases: 7. This CDR3 contains 13 residues.

This clonotype was seen a few times. The genes are TRBV3-1 and TRBJ2-6, with D unclear. The CDR3 loop spans 17 amino acids. V was shortened by 1 base and J by 0 bases, with 10 bases between the two germline ends. Germline CDR1 LGHDT, CDR2 YNNKEL (reference sequence). The CDR3 is CASSQGHLRSGANVLTF. CDR3 nucleotides: TGTGCCAGCAGCCAAGGACACCTGCGCTCTGGGGCCAACGTCCTGACTTTC.

The sample holds a few counts of this clonotype. This chain links TRBV11-2 with TRBJ2-1, with D perhaps assigned TRBD1 or TRBD2 (6 bases each). The CDR3 consists of 15 residues. V lost 3 bases and J lost 4, with 13 bases in between. Per the germline V gene, CDR1 is SGHAT and CDR2 is FQNNGV. CDR3 sequence reads: CASSFPGAGYNEQFF. The CDR3 DNA sequence: TGTGCCAGCAGCTTCCCGGGGGCGGGTTACAATGAGCAGTTCTTC.

The chain uses TRBV5-1 and TRBJ2-3; D is uncertain. The CDR3 has 13 amino acids. The germline V and J ends were trimmed by 0 bases and 8 bases, with 10 bases remaining between them. The germline V gene encodes CDR1 SGHRS and CDR2 YFSETQ. The CDR3 sequence is CASSLEGTTTQYF. DNA for the CDR3: TGCGCCAGCAGCTTGGAAGGAACTACTACGCAGTATTTT. Supplemented by reference TRBV5-1 and TRBJ2-3, the full variable domain reads KAGVTQTPRYLIKTRGQQVTLSCSPISGHRSVSWYQQTPGQGLQFLFEYFSETQRNKGNFPGRFSGRQFSNSRSEMNVSTLELGDSALYLCASSLEGTTTQYFGPGTRLTVL.

The V gene is TRBV6-2 or TRBV6-3, the J gene TRBJ2-4; tentatively, D is TRBD1 or TRBD2 (6 bases each). The J call may be incorrect, as the DNA end agrees better with TRBJ2-7. Per germline, CDR1 MNHEY and CDR2 SVGEGT. The CDR3 contains 18 residues. CDR3 bases: TGTGCCAGCAGTTACTCGGGGGCTAGCGAGAGGGCCTCCTACGAGCAGTACTTC. This translates into CASSYSGASERASYEQYF.

This clonotype occurred a few times. The V call is TRBV7-2, the J call TRBJ2-7; D is ambiguous. This CDR3 contains 14 residues. V was cut by 2 bases and J by 7 bases, with 15 bases left in between. The V gene's germline CDR1 is SGHTA and CDR2 FQGNSA. This CDR3 reads CASSLSWMYNEQYF. The CDR3 coding sequence is TGTGCCAGCAGCTTAAGCTGGATGTACAATGAGCAGTACTTC. The entire variable domain, with the rest obtained from reference TRBV7-2 and TRBJ2-7, is as follows: GAGVSQSPSNKVTEKGKDVELRCDPISGHTALYWYRQSLGQGLEFLIYFQGNSAPDKSGLPSDRFSAERTGGSVSTLTIQRTQQEDSAVYLCASSLSWMYNEQYFGPGTRLTVT.

CDR3 in amino acids: CSVSSRGAEFF. CDR3 in DNA: TGCAGCGTCTCTTCCAGGGGGGCGGAGTTCTTC. The V gene is TRBV29-1, the J gene TRBJ2-1; D is possibly TRBD1 (7 bases). The CDR3 loop spans 11 amino acids. Germline values: CDR1 SQVTM, CDR2 ANQGSEA. With 6 bases removed from V and 14 bases from J, the gap between germline ends came to 17 bases.

The chain carries TRBV7-3 and TRBJ1-2; 8 bases are shared with TRBD1. Germline loops: CDR1 SGHTA, CDR2 FQGTGA. V shed 0 bases and J 8 bases; nucleotides not matched to a gene: 14. The length of the CDR3 is 17 residues. CDR3 protein: CASSLTPSGQGVDGYTF. For the CDR3, the DNA is TGTGCCAGCAGCTTAACCCCCTCCGGACAGGGAGTCGACGGCTACACCTTC.

This clonotype occurred a few times. This rearrangement joins TRBV14 to TRBJ2-7, with 8 positions matching TRBD2. This CDR3 has 15 residues. V shed 1 base and J 0 bases; nucleotides not matched to a gene: 2. Germline CDR1 and CDR2: SGHDN and FVKESK. This chain's CDR3 is CASSQAGGASYEQYF. The CDR3 DNA follows: TGTGCCAGCAGCCAAGCGGGGGGGGCCTCCTACGAGCAGTACTTC.

The chain links TRBV29-1 to TRBJ2-5; 8 bases fit TRBD1. With V trimmed by 7 bases and J by 11 bases, 15 bases remained unmatched. The CDR3 covers 13 residues. CDR1 is SQVTM and CDR2 is ANQGSEA in the germline V gene. As DNA, the CDR3 is TGCAGCGGATCGGGGGCAGGGGGCAGTGAGCAGTACTTC. Its translation is CSGSGAGGSEQYF. The variable domain in full, completed from reference TRBV29-1 and TRBJ2-5, reads SAVISQKPSRDICQRGTSLTIQCQVDSQVTMMFWYRQQPGQSLTLIATANQGSEATYESGFVIDKFPISRPNLTFSTLTVSNMSPEDSSIYLCSGSGAGGSEQYFGPGTRLLVL.

V and J are TRBV20-1 and TRBJ2-5; TRBD1 agrees at 7 bases. V shed 6 bases, J shed 6 bases, and the junction held 7 bases outside the gene matches. The germline gives CDR1 DFQATT, CDR2 SNEGSKA (reference sequence). The CDR3 contains 12 residues. The DNA of the CDR3 is TGCAGTGCAACAGGGGCAGCCCAGACCCAGTACTTC. Amino acid sequence: CSATGAAQTQYF.

At least ten counts were recorded for this clonotype. The rearrangement joins TRBV9 to TRBJ2-3; 11 bases are shared with TRBD2. Trimming removed 4 bases from V and 4 bases from J; junction bases left unmatched: 11. The germline V gene has CDR1 SGDLS and CDR2 YYNGEE. CDR3 length: 17 amino acids. The CDR3 DNA is TGTGCCAGCAGCCCGCACACCGGGACTAGCGGTGCAGATACGCAGTATTTT. Translated, it gives CASSPHTGTSGADTQYF.

This clonotype has more than one count but fewer than ten. The chain links TRBV10-3 to TRBJ2-1, with D possibly TRBD2 on 7 matching bases. V lost 6 bases and J 4 bases, leaving 22 bases between the germline ends. CDR3 length: 17 residues. Per the germline V gene, CDR1 is ENHRY and CDR2 is SYGVKD. CDR3 loop: CAISRAPRGGGYNEQFF. The CDR3 DNA reads as TGTGCCATCAGCCGAGCCCCCAGGGGCGGGGGATACAATGAGCAGTTCTTC.

This clonotype showed up many times. The chain has TRBV5-1 and TRBJ2-7, with 7 bases that match TRBD1. The germline gives CDR1 SGHRS, CDR2 YFSETQ. V shed 2 bases, J shed 3 bases, and the junction held 5 bases outside the gene matches. This CDR3 spans 14 amino acids. The CDR3, as DNA: TGCGCCAGCAGCTTCGGGACAGATTTCTACGAGCAGTACTTC. Translated: CASSFGTDFYEQYF.

On this clonotype: This may be a read error, as it is one base from a much larger clone. The J gene is TRBJ2-3, the V gene TRBV29-1; 7 bases are shared with TRBD2. Looked up from germline, CDR1 is SQVTM and CDR2 is ANQGSEA. This CDR3 is 14 amino acids long. Trimming removed 7 bases from V and 6 bases from J; junction bases left unmatched: 13. CDR3 region: CSAQGLTGGDTQYF. In DNA, the CDR3 is TGCAGCGCCCAGGGACTAACGGGCGGGGATACGCAGTATTTT.

The chain is built from TRBV3-1 and TRBJ1-1; D unresolved. The CDR3 extends over 13 amino acids. V was clipped by 5 bases and J by 1 base, with 8 bases between them. Germline assignment: CDR1 LGHDT and CDR2 YNNKEL (reference sequence). This CDR3 reads CASSSGSNTEAFF. The DNA of the CDR3 is TGTGCCAGCAGCTCCGGGTCGAACACTGAAGCTTTCTTT.

This clonotype was seen a few times. V is TRBV27 and J is TRBJ2-1; TRBD2 aligns across 9 bases. The CDR3 contains 15 residues. J lost 3 bases, V lost 0 bases, and 0 bases had no gene match. Germline V gene data show CDR1 as MNHEY and CDR2 as SMNVEV (reference sequence). The CDR3 DNA follows: TGTGCCAGCAGTTTATCAGCGGGAGGCTACAATGAGCAGTTCTTC. Translated: CASSLSAGGYNEQFF.